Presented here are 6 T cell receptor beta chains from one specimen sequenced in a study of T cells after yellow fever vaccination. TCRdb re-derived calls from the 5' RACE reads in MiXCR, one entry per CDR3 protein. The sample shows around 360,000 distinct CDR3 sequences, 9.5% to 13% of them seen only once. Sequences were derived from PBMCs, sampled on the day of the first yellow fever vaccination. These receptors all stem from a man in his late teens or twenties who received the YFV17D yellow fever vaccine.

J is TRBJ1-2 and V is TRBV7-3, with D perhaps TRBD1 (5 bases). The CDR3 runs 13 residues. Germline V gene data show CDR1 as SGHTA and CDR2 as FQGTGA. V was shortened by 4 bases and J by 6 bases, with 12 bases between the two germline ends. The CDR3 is CASSSGTVDGYTF. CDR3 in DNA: TGTGCCAGCAGCTCGGGGACGGTTGATGGCTACACCTTC.

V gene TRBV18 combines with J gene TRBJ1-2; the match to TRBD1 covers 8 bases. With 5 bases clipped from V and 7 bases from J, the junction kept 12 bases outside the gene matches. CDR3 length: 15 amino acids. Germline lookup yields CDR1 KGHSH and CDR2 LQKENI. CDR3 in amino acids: CASSETDRELVGYTF. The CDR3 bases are TGTGCCAGCTCAGAGACGGACAGGGAATTGGTTGGCTACACCTTC.

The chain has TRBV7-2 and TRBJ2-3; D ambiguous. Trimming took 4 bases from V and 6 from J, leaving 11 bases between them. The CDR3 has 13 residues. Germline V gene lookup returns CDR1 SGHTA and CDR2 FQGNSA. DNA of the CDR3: TGTGCCAGCAGCTCCGTCGTGCGTGATACGCAGTATTTT. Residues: CASSSVVRDTQYF.

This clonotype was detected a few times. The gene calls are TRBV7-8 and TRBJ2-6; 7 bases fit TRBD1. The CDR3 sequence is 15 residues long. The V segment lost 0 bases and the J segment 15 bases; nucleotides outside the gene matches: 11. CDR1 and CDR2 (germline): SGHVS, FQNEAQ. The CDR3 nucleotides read TGTGCCAGCAGCTTAGCCGGTGGGACAGCCTCCCCCCTGACTTTC. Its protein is CASSLAGGTASPLTF.

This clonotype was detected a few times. CDR3 protein: CSVEYESTDTQYF. The CDR3 DNA sequence: TGCAGCGTTGAATACGAGAGCACAGATACGCAGTATTTT. V gene TRBV29-1 combines with J gene TRBJ2-3; no clear D. This CDR3 contains 13 residues. CDR1 SQVTM and CDR2 ANQGSEA come from the germline V gene. V was clipped by 2 bases and J by 0 bases, with 6 bases between them.

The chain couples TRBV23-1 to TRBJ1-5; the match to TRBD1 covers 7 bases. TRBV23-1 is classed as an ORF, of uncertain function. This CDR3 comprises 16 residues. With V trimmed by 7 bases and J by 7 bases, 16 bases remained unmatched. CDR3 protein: CASITRPGGSDQPQHF. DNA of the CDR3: TGCGCCAGCATTACTCGCCCAGGGGGAAGCGACCAGCCCCAGCATTTT.